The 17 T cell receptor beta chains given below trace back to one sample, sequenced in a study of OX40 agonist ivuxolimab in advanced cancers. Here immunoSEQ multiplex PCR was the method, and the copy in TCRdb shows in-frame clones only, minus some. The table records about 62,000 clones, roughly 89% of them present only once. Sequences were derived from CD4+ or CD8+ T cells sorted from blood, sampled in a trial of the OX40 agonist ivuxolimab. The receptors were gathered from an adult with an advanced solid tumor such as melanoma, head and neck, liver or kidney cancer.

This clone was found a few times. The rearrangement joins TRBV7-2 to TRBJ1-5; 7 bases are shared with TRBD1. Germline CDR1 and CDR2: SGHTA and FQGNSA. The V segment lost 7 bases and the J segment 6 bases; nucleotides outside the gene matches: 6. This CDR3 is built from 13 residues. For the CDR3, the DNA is TGTGCCAGCACACAGGGGCCCGGTCAGCCCCAGCATTTT. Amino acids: CASTQGPGQPQHF.

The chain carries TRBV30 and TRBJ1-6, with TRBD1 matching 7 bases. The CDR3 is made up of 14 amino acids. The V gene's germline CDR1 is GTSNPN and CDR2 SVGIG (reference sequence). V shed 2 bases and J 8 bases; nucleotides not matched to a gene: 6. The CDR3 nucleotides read TGTGCCTGGAGTTCTCAGGGGGGGTATTCACCCCTCCACTTT. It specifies CAWSSQGGYSPLHF.

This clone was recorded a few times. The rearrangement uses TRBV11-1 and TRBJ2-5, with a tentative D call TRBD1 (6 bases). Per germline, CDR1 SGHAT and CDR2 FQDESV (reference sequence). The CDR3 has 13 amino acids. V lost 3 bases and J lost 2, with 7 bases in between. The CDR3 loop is CASSFGQQETQYF. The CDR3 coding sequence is TGTGCCAGCAGCTTCGGACAGCAAGAGACCCAGTACTTC.

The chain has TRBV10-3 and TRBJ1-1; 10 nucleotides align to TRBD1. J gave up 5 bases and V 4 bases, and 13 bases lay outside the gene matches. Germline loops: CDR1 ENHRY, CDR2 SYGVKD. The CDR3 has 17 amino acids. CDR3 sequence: CAISGSRQGAGTTEAFF. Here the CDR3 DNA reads TGTGCCATCAGTGGCTCGCGACAGGGGGCTGGGACTACTGAAGCTTTCTTT.

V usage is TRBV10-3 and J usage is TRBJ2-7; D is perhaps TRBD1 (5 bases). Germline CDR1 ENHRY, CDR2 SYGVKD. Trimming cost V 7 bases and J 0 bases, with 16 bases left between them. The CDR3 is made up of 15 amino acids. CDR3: CAITDPTANSYEQYF. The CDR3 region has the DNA TGTGCCATCACCGATCCGACAGCCAACTCCTACGAGCAGTACTTC.

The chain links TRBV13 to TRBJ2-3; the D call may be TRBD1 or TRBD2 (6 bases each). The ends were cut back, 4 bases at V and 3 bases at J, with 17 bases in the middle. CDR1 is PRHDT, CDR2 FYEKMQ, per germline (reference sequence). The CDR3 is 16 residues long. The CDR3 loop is CASSYRGGSMTDTQYF. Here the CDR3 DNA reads TGTGCCAGCAGCTACCGAGGGGGGTCCATGACAGATACGCAGTATTTT.

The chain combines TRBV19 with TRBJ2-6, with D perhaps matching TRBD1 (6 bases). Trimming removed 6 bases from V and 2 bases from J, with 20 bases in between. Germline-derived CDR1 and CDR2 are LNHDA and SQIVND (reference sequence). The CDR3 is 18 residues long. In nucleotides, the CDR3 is TGTGCCAGTAGAGCCGAGGGACGATGGACAGCTGGGGCCAACGTCCTGACTTTC. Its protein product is CASRAEGRWTAGANVLTF.

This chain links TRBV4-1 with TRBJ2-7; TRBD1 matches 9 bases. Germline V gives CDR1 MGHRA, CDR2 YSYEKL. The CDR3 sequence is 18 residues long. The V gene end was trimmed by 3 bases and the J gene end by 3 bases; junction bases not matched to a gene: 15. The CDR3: CASSHNTAGTGNYYEQYF. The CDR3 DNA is TGCGCCAGCAGCCATAATACGGCGGGGACAGGGAACTACTACGAGCAGTACTTC.

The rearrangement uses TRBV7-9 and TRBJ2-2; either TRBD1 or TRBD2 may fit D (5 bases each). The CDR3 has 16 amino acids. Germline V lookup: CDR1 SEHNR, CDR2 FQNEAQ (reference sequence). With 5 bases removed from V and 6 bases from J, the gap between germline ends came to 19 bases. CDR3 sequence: CASSPNRVWGPGELFF. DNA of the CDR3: TGTGCCAGCAGCCCCAATCGGGTCTGGGGACCCGGGGAGCTGTTTTTT.

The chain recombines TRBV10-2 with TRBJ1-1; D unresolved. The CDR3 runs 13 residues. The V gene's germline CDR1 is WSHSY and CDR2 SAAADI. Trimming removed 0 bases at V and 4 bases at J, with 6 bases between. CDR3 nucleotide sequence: TGCGCCAGCAGTGAGTCAAGGATCACTGAAGCTTTCTTT. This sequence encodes CASSESRITEAFF.

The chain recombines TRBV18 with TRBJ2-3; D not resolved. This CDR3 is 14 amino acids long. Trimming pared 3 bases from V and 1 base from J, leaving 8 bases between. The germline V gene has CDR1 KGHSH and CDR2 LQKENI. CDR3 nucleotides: TGTGCCAGCTCACCCCAAACCCGCACAGATACGCAGTATTTT. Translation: CASSPQTRTDTQYF. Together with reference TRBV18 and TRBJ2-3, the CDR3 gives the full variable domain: NAGVMQNPRHLVRRRGQEARLRCSPMKGHSHVYWYRQLPEEGLKFMVYLQKENIIDESGMPKERFSAEFPKEGPSILRIQQVVRGDSAAYFCASSPQTRTDTQYFGPGTRLTVL.

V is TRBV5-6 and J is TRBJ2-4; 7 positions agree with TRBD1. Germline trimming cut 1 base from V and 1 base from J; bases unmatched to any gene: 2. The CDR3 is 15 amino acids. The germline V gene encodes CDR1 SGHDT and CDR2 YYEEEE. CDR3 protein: CASSLTGEAKNIQYF. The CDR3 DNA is TGTGCCAGCAGCTTGACAGGGGAGGCCAAAAACATTCAGTACTTC.

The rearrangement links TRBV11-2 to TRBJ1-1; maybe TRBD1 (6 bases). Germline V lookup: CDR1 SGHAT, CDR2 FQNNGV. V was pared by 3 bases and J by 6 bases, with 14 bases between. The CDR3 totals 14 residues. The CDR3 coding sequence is TGTGCCAGCAGCTTCGAAACCCGGACAGCTGAAGCTTTCTTT. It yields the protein CASSFETRTAEAFF.

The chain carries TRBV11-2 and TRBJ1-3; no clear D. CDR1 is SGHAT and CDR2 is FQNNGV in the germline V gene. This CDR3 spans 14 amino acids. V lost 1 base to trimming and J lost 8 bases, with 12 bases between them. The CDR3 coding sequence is TGTGCCAGCAGCTTAGCCCCCTCTGGTTACACCATATATTTT. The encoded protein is CASSLAPSGYTIYF.

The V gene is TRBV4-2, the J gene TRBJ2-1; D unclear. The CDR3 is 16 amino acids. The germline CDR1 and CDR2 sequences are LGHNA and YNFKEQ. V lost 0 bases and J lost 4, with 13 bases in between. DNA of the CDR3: TGTGCCAGCAGCCAAGAAACAGTTCAGAGGTACAATGAGCAGTTCTTC. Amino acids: CASSQETVQRYNEQFF.

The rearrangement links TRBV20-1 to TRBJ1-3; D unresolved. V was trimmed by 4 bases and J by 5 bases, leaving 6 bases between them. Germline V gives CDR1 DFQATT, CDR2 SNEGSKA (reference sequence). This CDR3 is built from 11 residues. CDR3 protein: CSATLRNTIYF. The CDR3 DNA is TGCAGTGCTACACTTAGAAACACCATATATTTT.

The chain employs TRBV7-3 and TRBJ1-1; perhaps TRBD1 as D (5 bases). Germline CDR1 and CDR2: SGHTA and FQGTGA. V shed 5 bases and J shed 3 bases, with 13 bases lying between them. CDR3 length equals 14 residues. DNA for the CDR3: TGTGCCAGCAGCCCCACGGGGCGGGACACTGAAGCTTTCTTT. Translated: CASSPTGRDTEAFF.